The 20 T cell receptor beta chains below were found in one sample sequenced in a study of T cells in localized non-small cell lung cancer. Libraries were prepared by immunoSEQ multiplex PCR; TCRdb keeps only in-frame clonotypes and omits some of them. Among around 50,000 clones listed, more than 80% were seen once. Source: peripheral blood, taken before any cancer treatment. All receptors come from a woman aged 35-75 years with stage I lung adenocarcinoma.

This clone was seen a handful of times. The rearrangement joins TRBV14 to TRBJ2-6; D unresolved. Germline-derived CDR1 and CDR2 are SGHDN and FVKESK. The CDR3 is made up of 13 amino acids. V was pared by 4 bases and J by 0 bases, with 1 base between. CDR3: CASSLSGANVLTF. The CDR3 nucleotides are TGTGCCAGCAGCCTCTCTGGGGCCAACGTCCTGACTTTC.

The chain carries TRBV6-5 and TRBJ2-7; D is ambiguous. The length of the CDR3 is 11 residues. Looked up from germline, CDR1 is MNHEY and CDR2 is SVGAGI. The V end lost 6 bases, the J end lost 2 bases, and 5 bases lay between the germline ends. CDR3 bases: TGTGCCAGCAGCCAAACCTACGAGCAGTACTTC. Protein sequence: CASSQTYEQYF.

The rearrangement uses TRBV18 and TRBJ1-1; D gene unclear. Germline CDR1 is KGHSH and CDR2 is LQKENI. V lost 6 bases, J lost 7 bases, and 18 bases lay in between. The CDR3 is made up of 14 amino acids. The chain's CDR3 is CASSGSSAGGEAFF. The CDR3 region has the DNA TGTGCCAGCTCCGGATCATCAGCGGGTGGTGAAGCTTTCTTT.

V is TRBV7-6 and J is TRBJ2-3; a weak D match, TRBD1 (5 bases). This CDR3 region has 14 residues. CDR1 and CDR2 (germline): SGHVS, FNYEAQ. V lost 2 bases and J lost 6, with 12 bases in between. The CDR3 bases are TGTGCCAGCAGCTTAATCCAGGGTGGGGATACGCAGTATTTT. Translation gives CASSLIQGGDTQYF.

This clone occurred once. The V gene is TRBV7-9, the J gene TRBJ1-2; D is unclear. The V gene lost 4 bases and the J gene lost 6 bases, with 6 bases spanning the gap. CDR3 length: 11 residues. Germline assignment: CDR1 SEHNR and CDR2 FQNEAQ (reference sequence). The CDR3 coding sequence is TGTGCCAGCAGCTCGACTGATGGCTACACCTTC. Translated, it gives CASSSTDGYTF.

The V and J genes are TRBV6-4 and TRBJ1-2; D gene unclear. CDR3 size: 13 residues. Trimming removed 0 bases from V and 6 bases from J, with 8 bases in between. Germline lookup yields CDR1 MRHNA and CDR2 SNTAGT. CDR3 DNA sequence: TGTGCCAGCAGTGACTCAACCGGGGATGGCTACACCTTC. It is translated as CASSDSTGDGYTF.

This chain connects TRBV19 to TRBJ2-2; 8 nucleotides align to TRBD1. This CDR3 has 17 amino acids. From germline, CDR1 is LNHDA and CDR2 SQIVND (reference sequence). J lost 0 bases, V lost 1 base, and 4 bases had no gene match. The chain's CDR3 is CASSIGAGQANTGELFF. The DNA of the CDR3 is TGTGCCAGTAGTATAGGTGCGGGACAGGCGAACACCGGGGAGCTGTTTTTT.

The genes are TRBV28 and TRBJ1-6; no reliable D call. CDR3 length: 16 residues. The germline V and J ends were trimmed by 7 bases and 0 bases, with 13 bases remaining between them. Germline assignment: CDR1 MDHEN and CDR2 SYDVKM. The CDR3 here is CASTPTRSSYNSPLHF. The CDR3 DNA reads TGTGCCAGCACTCCGACAAGGAGCTCCTATAATTCACCCCTCCACTTT.

V usage is TRBV29-1 and J usage is TRBJ2-7; a possible D gene is TRBD1 (5 bases). The length of the CDR3 is 13 residues. Germline CDR1 SQVTM, CDR2 ANQGSEA. V shed 6 bases and J shed 2 bases, with 14 bases lying between them. CDR3 in amino acids: CSVRGRGTYEQYF. CDR3 DNA sequence: TGCAGCGTAAGGGGCAGAGGAACCTACGAGCAGTACTTC.

The DNA of the CDR3 is TGTGCCTGGAGTCATCTAGCGGGGACCCTTCCCAATGAGCAGTTCTTC. It specifies CAWSHLAGTLPNEQFF. The rearrangement links TRBV30 to TRBJ2-1; 9 bases fit TRBD2. Per germline, CDR1 GTSNPN and CDR2 SVGIG (reference sequence). The CDR3 consists of 16 residues. The V segment lost 2 bases and the J segment 6 bases; nucleotides outside the gene matches: 11.

The chain combines TRBV10-1 with TRBJ1-1; 7 bases map to TRBD1. From germline, CDR1 is WNHNN and CDR2 SYGVQD (reference sequence). The ends lost 5 bases at V and 1 base at J; junction bases unmatched: 1. This CDR3 is 13 amino acids long. The CDR3 DNA is TGCGCCAGCAGTCACAGGGGGAACACTGAAGCTTTCTTT. Translated, it gives CASSHRGNTEAFF.

The V gene is TRBV6-5, the J gene TRBJ2-3, with D unclear. Germline CDR1 and CDR2: MNHEY and SVGAGI. CDR3 length: 15 amino acids. V was pared by 2 bases and J by 0 bases, with 9 bases between. The chain's CDR3 is CASSYDGKSTDTQYF. In DNA, the CDR3 is TGTGCCAGCAGTTACGACGGAAAGAGCACAGATACGCAGTATTTT.

The CDR3 DNA is TGTGCCAGCAGCCTACAGACTAGCGGGGTCTCCTCTGGGGCCAACGTCCTGACTTTC. It yields the protein CASSLQTSGVSSGANVLTF. J is TRBJ2-6 and V is TRBV7-8; 11 bases line up with TRBD2. The length of the CDR3 is 19 residues. The V segment lost 5 bases and the J segment 0 bases; nucleotides outside the gene matches: 9. Germline CDR1 and CDR2: SGHVS and FQNEAQ.

The genes are TRBV9 and TRBJ2-1; 9 nucleotides line up with TRBD2. The CDR3 is 14 residues long. Germline V lookup: CDR1 SGDLS, CDR2 YYNGEE. V lost 4 bases to trimming and J lost 7 bases; unmatched junction nucleotides: 6. The CDR3 DNA is TGTGCCAGCAGCCCACTAGCGGGCCTAAATGAGCAGTTCTTC. Its protein is CASSPLAGLNEQFF.

This clone was observed a single time. This sequence joins TRBV12-1 and TRBJ1-2; no check of the table's D call, TRBD1, against the DNA was made. TRBV12-1 is a known pseudogene. This CDR3 contains 14 residues. The CDR3 nucleotides are TGTGCCAGCAACATAGCAGGGGGCGGCTATGGCTACACCTTC. Its protein is CASNIAGGGYGYTF.

The chain recombines TRBV7-2 with TRBJ1-1; no clear D gene. The germline V gene encodes CDR1 SGHTA and CDR2 FQGNSA. The length of the CDR3 is 13 residues. V lost 6 bases and J lost 7, with 15 bases in between. The CDR3 sequence is CASSVGVGFEAFF. The CDR3 coding sequence is TGTGCCAGCAGTGTCGGTGTGGGATTTGAAGCTTTCTTT.

The chain couples TRBV15 to TRBJ1-4, with D maybe TRBD1 (5 bases). CDR1 is LNHNV and CDR2 is YYDKDF in the germline V gene (reference sequence). The V gene lost 1 base and the J gene lost 5 bases, with 11 bases spanning the gap. The CDR3 is made up of 15 amino acids. The CDR3: CATSRAGTLNEKLFF. CDR3 nucleotide sequence: TGTGCCACCAGCAGAGCTGGGACTTTAAATGAAAAACTGTTTTTT.

The gene calls are TRBV9 and TRBJ1-2; weak D call: TRBD1 (6 bases). Germline V gene sequence: CDR1 SGDLS, CDR2 YYNGEE. The CDR3 has 15 residues. Trimming took 3 bases from V and 6 from J, leaving 18 bases between them. In nucleotides, the CDR3 is TGTGCCAGCAGCGGGCGGGGGGCCTTACCCGATGGCTACACCTTC. Amino acid sequence: CASSGRGALPDGYTF.

The genes are TRBV5-1 and TRBJ1-1; 11 positions match TRBD1. The CDR3 runs 20 residues. Germline V CDR1 and CDR2: SGHRS, YFSETQ. Trimming at V came to 4 bases and at J to 0 bases, leaving 17 bases not matched to a gene. In DNA form, the CDR3 reads TGCGCCAGCAGCCCCGGACAGGGGGCATTACTTGCTGATATGAACACTGAAGCTTTCTTT. It yields the protein CASSPGQGALLADMNTEAFF.

This chain links TRBV30 with TRBJ1-3, with D unresolved. Trimming cost V 0 bases and J 1 base, with 4 bases left between them. The CDR3 length is 13 residues. Germline loops: CDR1 GTSNPN, CDR2 SVGIG (reference sequence). The CDR3 sequence: CAWSVLSGNTIYF. The CDR3 DNA sequence: TGTGCCTGGAGTGTACTTTCTGGAAACACCATATATTTT.